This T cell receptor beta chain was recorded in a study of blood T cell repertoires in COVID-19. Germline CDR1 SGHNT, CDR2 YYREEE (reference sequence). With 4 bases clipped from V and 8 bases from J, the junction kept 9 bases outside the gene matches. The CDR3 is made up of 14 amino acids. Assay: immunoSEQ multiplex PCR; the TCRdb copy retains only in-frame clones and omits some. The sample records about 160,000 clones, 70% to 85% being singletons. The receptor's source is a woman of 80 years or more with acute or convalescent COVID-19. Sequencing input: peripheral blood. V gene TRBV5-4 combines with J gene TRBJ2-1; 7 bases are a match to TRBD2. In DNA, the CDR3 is TGTGCCAGCAGCCGGGACTACTCGAGAGATGAGCAGTTCTTC. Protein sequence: CASSRDYSRDEQFF.